This is a list of T cell receptor beta chains from one sample in a study of T cell repertoires in ileal Crohn's disease. Repertoires were generated with immunoSEQ multiplex PCR, while TCRdb's copy carries only in-frame clones and drops some. The sample has 7,200 or so clones, 72% seen once; the top ten hold 7% to 9%. Sample: ileal tissue. These TCRs come from an adult with Crohn's disease. Each CDR3 is given with its conserved first and last residue. The D gene is left open where the match is weak. Clone size is shown for a subset of rows, as once, few, many or a class of expanded clone.

clone_size,d_call,v_call,j_call,cdr3_aa,cdr3_nt
once,TRBD2,TRBV9,TRBJ2-7,CASSVGAQGGSEQYF,TGTGCCAGCAGCGTAGGAGCGCAGGGAGGGAGCGAGCAGTACTTC
-,TRBD2,TRBV27,TRBJ2-3,CASSLGHGLAETDTQYF,TGTGCCAGCAGTTTAGGCCACGGACTAGCGGAAACAGATACGCAGTATTTT
-,TRBD1,TRBV12-5,TRBJ1-1,CASASDRGAEAFF,TGTGCTAGTGCTTCGGACAGGGGCGCTGAAGCTTTCTTT
-,TRBD2,TRBV11-3,TRBJ2-5,CASSGGTSGDQETQYF,TGTGCCAGCAGCGGGGGGACTAGCGGGGACCAAGAGACCCAGTACTTC
-,TRBD1,TRBV30,TRBJ1-5,CAWSGDSNQPQHF,TGTGCCTGGAGCGGGGACAGTAATCAGCCCCAGCATTTT
-,TRBD2,TRBV7-2,TRBJ2-1,CASSSYSGRINEQFF,TGTGCCAGCAGCTCCTATAGCGGGAGAATCAATGAGCAGTTCTTC
-,TRBD2,TRBV5-1,TRBJ2-7,CASSLGGSGSLRGTYEQYF,TGCGCCAGCAGCTTGGGAGGTAGCGGGAGCCTTCGAGGGACCTACGAGCAGTACTTC
-,-,TRBV7-9,TRBJ1-1,CASSSGVSGRTEAFF,TGTGCCAGCAGCTCGGGGGTTTCAGGGCGCACTGAAGCTTTCTTT
-,TRBD1,TRBV5-4,TRBJ2-2,CASSPDRGREVAGELFF,TGTGCCAGCAGCCCGGACAGGGGGCGAGAGGTTGCGGGGGAGCTGTTTTTT
-,TRBD2,TRBV29-1,TRBJ2-5,CSVDSGGQETQYF,TGCAGCGTTGATTCGGGGGGGCAGGAGACCCAGTACTTC
-,TRBD1,TRBV28,TRBJ1-2,CASRTPGQGSYTF,TGTGCCAGCAGAACCCCGGGACAGGGAAGCTACACCTTC
-,TRBD2,TRBV5-1,TRBJ2-1,CASSKGLAGGYFNEQFF,TGCGCCAGCAGCAAAGGACTAGCGGGGGGTTACTTCAATGAGCAGTTCTTC
few,TRBD1,TRBV15,TRBJ2-3,CATSRVRQGEDTQYF,TGTGCCACCAGCAGGGTTAGACAGGGGGAAGATACGCAGTATTTT
few,-,TRBV5-1,TRBJ2-3,CASSPRTGGVAHSSTDTQYF,TGCGCCAGCAGTCCCCGTACTGGCGGAGTAGCCCATTCTAGCACAGATACGCAGTATTTT
-,TRBD2,TRBV30,TRBJ2-5,CAWSRGLAETQYF,TGTGCCTGGAGCAGGGGACTAGCAGAGACCCAGTACTTC
few,TRBD1,TRBV7-8,TRBJ2-7,CASSLRDRSYEQYF,TGTGCCAGCAGCTTAAGGGACAGATCCTACGAGCAGTACTTC
-,-,TRBV25-1,TRBJ2-5,CASSDVGAYTQETQYF,TGTGCCAGCAGTGATGTTGGAGCCTATACCCAAGAGACCCAGTACTTC
large,TRBD1,TRBV7-8,TRBJ2-7,CASSPRDRGSYEQYF,TGTGCCAGCAGCCCCCGGGACAGGGGGTCCTACGAGCAGTACTTC
-,-,TRBV18,TRBJ2-5,CASSPRRESEETQYF,TGTGCCAGCTCACCAAGGAGGGAAAGCGAAGAGACCCAGTACTTC
-,-,TRBV7-5,TRBJ2-3,CARSRPSRRDTDTQYF,TGTGCCAGAAGCCGCCCCTCCCGAAGAGACACAGATACGCAGTATTTT
-,-,TRBV6-1,TRBJ2-5,CASSEQGRRETQYF,TGTGCCAGCAGTGAACAGGGGCGCCGAGAGACCCAGTACTTC
-,TRBD2,TRBV30,TRBJ2-7,CAWSSGSYEQYF,TGTGCCTGGAGCAGCGGGAGCTACGAGCAGTACTTC
-,TRBD2,TRBV30,TRBJ2-2,CAWREGLDTGELFF,TGTGCCTGGCGGGAGGGGTTGGACACCGGGGAGCTGTTTTTT
few,-,TRBV7-9,TRBJ1-2,CASSPPRDYYGYTF,TGTGCCAGCAGCCCCCCCAGGGACTACTATGGCTACACCTTC
-,TRBD2,TRBV6-6,TRBJ2-7,CASSLAGGYEQYF,TGTGCCAGCAGCCTAGCGGGGGGGTACGAGCAGTACTTC
-,-,TRBV5-1,TRBJ1-1,CASSTKGVANTEAFF,TGCGCCAGCAGCACCAAGGGGGTCGCCAACACTGAAGCTTTCTTT
-,-,TRBV4-3,TRBJ1-2,CASSQNPGGGDNYGYTF,TGCGCCAGCAGCCAAAATCCTGGTGGGGGGGATAACTATGGCTACACCTTC
few,TRBD2,TRBV11-2,TRBJ2-3,CASSLAAGGPADTQYF,TGTGCCAGCAGCTTAGCAGCGGGAGGGCCCGCAGATACGCAGTATTTT
-,-,TRBV7-2,TRBJ2-7,CASSSGREGASEQYF,TGTGCCAGCAGCTCAGGCCGGGAGGGGGCCTCCGAGCAGTACTTC
-,-,TRBV27,TRBJ2-1,CASSGLQGHNEQFF,TGTGCCAGCAGTGGGTTACAGGGACACAATGAGCAGTTCTTC
-,-,TRBV6-1,TRBJ1-4,CASSELGRNEKLFF,TGTGCCAGCAGTGAATTGGGGAGGAATGAAAAACTGTTTTTT
-,TRBD2,TRBV4-1,TRBJ2-1,CASHVAPGTRSNEQFF,TGCGCCAGTCATGTCGCCCCCGGGACTAGGAGCAATGAGCAGTTCTTC
-,TRBD2,TRBV6-5,TRBJ2-5,CASSSISTSGRETQYF,TGTGCCAGCAGTTCAATCTCGACTAGCGGGAGGGAGACCCAGTACTTC
-,TRBD2,TRBV7-2,TRBJ2-7,CASSLDGGSATYEQYF,TGTGCCAGCAGCTTAGATGGCGGGAGTGCGACCTACGAGCAGTACTTC
-,TRBD2,TRBV19,TRBJ2-3,CASSIDPLAGARTDTQYF,TGTGCCAGTAGTATAGATCCCTTGGCGGGAGCTCGCACAGATACGCAGTATTTT
-,-,TRBV4-1,TRBJ2-1,CASSQPLPDRKNNEQFF,TGCGCCAGCAGCCAACCCCTTCCTGACAGAAAAAACAATGAGCAGTTCTTC
-,TRBD1,TRBV7-9,TRBJ2-7,CASSLAPGTGGYEQYF,TGTGCCAGCAGCCTAGCCCCCGGGACAGGGGGGTACGAGCAGTACTTC
-,TRBD1,TRBV6-5,TRBJ2-7,CASSSPGQGSYEQYF,TGTGCCAGCAGTTCACCGGGACAGGGAAGCTACGAGCAGTACTTC
few,TRBD2,TRBV5-1,TRBJ2-1,CASSLSGLGFHEQFF,TGCGCCAGCAGCCTATCGGGACTAGGTTTCCATGAGCAGTTCTTC
once,-,TRBV9,TRBJ1-1,CASGAPNTEAFF,TGTGCCAGTGGGGCCCCGAACACTGAAGCTTTCTTT
-,TRBD2,TRBV4-1,TRBJ2-5,CASSQVSLAGQETQYF,TGCGCCAGCAGCCAAGTGTCATTAGCGGGCCAAGAGACCCAGTACTTC
-,TRBD1,TRBV11-1,TRBJ2-7,CASTDRGGDEQYF,TGTGCCAGCACCGACAGGGGGGGTGACGAGCAGTACTTC
-,-,TRBV13,TRBJ2-2,CASSRGVGELFF,TGTGCCAGCTCCCGGGGTGTCGGGGAGCTGTTTTTT
-,-,TRBV5-1,TRBJ2-3,CASSLGRDTDTQYF,TGCGCCAGCAGCTTGGGCAGGGACACAGATACGCAGTATTTT
once,TRBD1,TRBV30,TRBJ2-7,CAWTRTGGVGEQYF,TGTGCCTGGACCAGGACAGGGGGGGTCGGCGAGCAGTACTTC
-,-,TRBV7-6,TRBJ2-3,CASSLKGPGGTDTQYF,TGTGCCAGCAGCTTAAAAGGACCCGGGGGAACAGATACGCAGTATTTT
-,-,TRBV5-1,TRBJ1-2,CASSLGATSNYGYTF,TGCGCCAGCAGCTTGGGGGCTACTTCTAACTATGGCTACACCTTC
-,-,TRBV19,TRBJ2-1,CASRSSHSSYNEQFF,TGTGCCAGTAGAAGTAGCCATTCCTCCTACAATGAGCAGTTCTTC
-,-,TRBV11-2,TRBJ1-6,CASSSPGENNSPLHF,TGTGCCAGCAGCTCCCCCGGGGAGAATAATTCACCCCTCCACTTT
-,-,TRBV11-2,TRBJ2-5,CASSLENGLAKTQYF,TGTGCCAGCAGCTTAGAAAACGGGCTAGCTAAGACCCAGTACTTC
-,TRBD1,TRBV28,TRBJ1-5,CATQAPGTGRLRQPQHF,TGTGCCACCCAGGCTCCCGGGACAGGGAGGTTGCGTCAGCCCCAGCATTTT
-,TRBD1,TRBV5-4,TRBJ2-7,CASSLVDRVSYEQYF,TGTGCCAGCAGCTTGGTGGACAGGGTATCCTACGAGCAGTACTTC
once,TRBD1,TRBV27,TRBJ2-6,CASSEQGARYGANVLTF,TGTGCCAGCAGTGAACAGGGGGCAAGGTATGGGGCCAACGTCCTGACTTTC
-,-,TRBV30,TRBJ2-3,CAWTYTDTQYF,TGTGCCTGGACCTACACAGATACGCAGTATTTT
-,-,TRBV2,TRBJ1-4,CASRREEGQANEKLFF,TGTGCCAGCAGGAGGGAAGAGGGTCAGGCTAATGAAAAACTGTTTTTT
-,TRBD2,TRBV6-1,TRBJ2-3,CASRAGGRGTDTQYF,TGTGCCAGCAGGGCGGGGGGGCGAGGTACAGATACGCAGTATTTT
-,TRBD2,TRBV27,TRBJ2-1,CASSLWDSGRNEQFF,TGTGCCAGCAGTTTATGGGATAGCGGGAGGAATGAGCAGTTCTTC
once,-,TRBV6-1,TRBJ1-6,CASEAGFKPPLHF,TGTGCCAGCGAAGCAGGGTTTAAGCCACCCCTCCACTTT
few,TRBD1,TRBV23-1,TRBJ2-7,CASRQTGGLPYEQYF,TGCGCCAGCAGACAGACAGGGGGTTTGCCCTACGAGCAGTACTTC
-,-,TRBV4-1,TRBJ1-2,CASSQGPREEGYTF,TGCGCCAGCAGCCAAGGTCCCAGGGAAGAAGGCTACACCTTC